The entry that follows covers one T cell receptor beta chain sequence. Only in-frame clones appear in the TCRdb table, and some are missing; sequencing was by immunoSEQ multiplex PCR. The table lists about 56,000 clones, about 80% of them singletons. The source of the sample is a study of memory CD4+ T cells and cytomegalovirus serostatus. V was pared by 5 bases and J by 4 bases, with 9 bases between. This CDR3 region has 13 residues. The germline V gene encodes CDR1 LNHDA and CDR2 SQIVND (reference sequence). Single viable CD3+CD4+CD8-CD45RO+ cells were sorted as the memory CD4+ T cells. V and J are TRBV19 and TRBJ1-3, with D perhaps TRBD1 (6 bases). Sequencing input: memory CD4+ T cells from blood. The TCR sequence derives from an adult in good health and CMV-seropositive. The CDR3 protein is CASSRTAGNTIYF. The CDR3 nucleotides are TGTGCCAGTAGTCGGACAGCCGGAAACACCATATATTTT.